This T cell receptor (beta chain) was found in a study of blood T cell repertoires in COVID-19. Under the authors' procedure: Cell counts per sample came from amplifying reference gene primers. Data came from immunoSEQ multiplex PCR; TCRdb stores just in-frame clones and leaves some out. That table supplies the V and J calls and clone size; D and trimming were determined from the DNA. The table records roughly 330,000 clones, about 86% of them present only once. CDR1 and CDR2 (germline): SNHLY, FYNNEI. Trimming removed 3 bases at V and 2 bases at J, with 11 bases between. This CDR3 is 15 amino acids long.

This TCR was recovered from a woman between 50 and 59 years old with acute or convalescent COVID-19. The chain uses TRBV2 and TRBJ1-3, with TRBD1 as a possible D gene (5 bases). Sequenced: peripheral blood. For the CDR3, the DNA is TGTGCCAGCAGTGAGGTTGGCAGGGCTGGAAACACCATATATTTT. Protein product: CASSEVGRAGNTIYF. Variable domain in full (rest from reference TRBV2 and TRBJ1-3): EPEVTQTPSHQVTQMGQEVILRCVPISNHLYFYWYRQILGQKVEFLVSFYNNEISEKSEIFDDQFSVERPDGSNFTLKIRSTKLEDSAMYFCASSEVGRAGNTIYFGEGSWLTVV.